A selection of T cell receptor beta chains follows, all from one sample in a study of preoperative IRX-2 immunotherapy in early breast cancer. The protocol was immunoSEQ multiplex PCR, while the TCRdb copy is restricted to in-frame clones and leaves out a portion. The table has tens of thousands of clones, about 77% seen once. This material consisted of lymph node tissue, taken before IRX-2 immunotherapy. These receptors were taken from a human donor with breast cancer. The CDR3 runs from the conserved cysteine through the conserved F or W. A D gene is named only where the DNA matches it firmly. Expanded clones are given a class, and other clones once, few, many or no size at all.

clone size,J gene,V gene,D gene,CDR3 protein,CDR3 DNA
-,TRBJ2-3,TRBV6-8,-,CASIPDGSRSSTDTQYF,TGTGCCAGCATACCCGACGGCAGCCGATCTAGCACAGATACGCAGTATTTT
-,TRBJ1-4,TRBV6-8,-,CASRRGPMNEKLFF,TGTGCCAGCCGTCGGGGTCCGATGAATGAAAAACTGTTTTTT
-,TRBJ2-1,TRBV6-8,-,CASSYSNLAGNNEQFF,TGTGCCAGCAGTTACTCGAATCTGGCGGGTAACAATGAGCAGTTCTTC
few,TRBJ1-3,TRBV11-3,TRBD1,CASSKPTGKGNTIYF,TGTGCCAGCAGCAAACCGACAGGGAAAGGAAACACCATATATTTT
once,TRBJ1-1,TRBV29-1,-,CSVARPLNTEAFF,TGCAGCGTTGCACGGCCGTTGAACACTGAAGCTTTCTTT
-,TRBJ2-3,TRBV28,-,CASSVPSTDTQYF,TGTGCCAGCAGTGTCCCTAGCACAGATACGCAGTATTTT
-,TRBJ1-2,TRBV7-6,-,CASSLEQGNYGYTF,TGTGCCAGCAGCTTAGAACAGGGTAACTATGGCTACACCTTC
-,TRBJ1-2,TRBV6-8,-,CASSYRASWYGYTF,TGTGCCAGCAGTTACAGAGCGTCTTGGTATGGCTACACCTTC
once,TRBJ2-5,TRBV5-1,TRBD2,CASSLSPGLAGGQSETQYF,TGCGCCAGCAGCTTGTCCCCCGGACTAGCGGGGGGACAATCAGAGACCCAGTACTTC
-,TRBJ1-5,TRBV6-8,-,CASSPDPLRRLGLDQPQHF,TGTGCCAGCAGTCCGGACCCACTAAGGAGGTTAGGGTTGGATCAGCCCCAGCATTTT
-,TRBJ2-2,TRBV25-1,-,CASSEVGSPSNTGELFF,TGTGCCAGCAGTGAGGTTGGGAGTCCATCGAACACCGGGGAGCTGTTTTTT
-,TRBJ2-7,TRBV6-8,-,CASSYRGGYEQYF,TGTGCCAGCAGTTACAGGGGAGGCTACGAGCAGTACTTC
-,TRBJ1-4,TRBV6-8,-,CASRRGAREKLFF,TGTGCCAGCAGGCGGGGGGCGCGCGAAAAACTGTTTTTT
-,TRBJ1-2,TRBV6-8,-,CASSARGVGYGYTF,TGTGCCAGCAGTGCTCGGGGGGTCGGCTATGGCTACACCTTC
-,TRBJ2-2,TRBV7-8,-,CASSFQTLNTGELFF,TGTGCCAGCAGCTTCCAGACTCTCAACACCGGGGAGCTGTTTTTT
-,TRBJ1-1,TRBV6-8,-,CASSLDWNTEAFF,TGTGCCAGCAGTTTGGACTGGAACACTGAAGCTTTCTTT
-,TRBJ1-1,TRBV11-3,TRBD1,CASSVAGTGSNTEAFF,TGTGCCAGCAGCGTTGCCGGGACAGGGTCGAACACTGAAGCTTTCTTT
-,TRBJ2-3,TRBV6-8,-,CASREGITDTQYF,TGTGCCAGCAGAGAGGGGATTACAGATACGCAGTATTTT
-,TRBJ1-6,TRBV6-8,-,CASRDGSSYNSPLHF,TGTGCCAGCAGGGACGGGAGCTCCTATAATTCACCCCTCCACTTT
-,TRBJ1-3,TRBV30,-,CAWSVIAGNTIYF,TGTGCCTGGAGTGTAATCGCTGGAAACACCATATATTTT
-,TRBJ2-3,TRBV5-1,-,CASSLYGTTSTDTQYF,TGCGCCAGCAGCCTATATGGGACAACTAGCACAGATACGCAGTATTTT
-,TRBJ2-5,TRBV1,-,CASSQSWEGETQYF,TGCGCCAGCAGCCAGAGTTGGGAGGGGGAGACCCAGTACTTC
-,TRBJ1-1,TRBV6-8,-,CAIKRGHQDTEAFF,TGTGCCATCAAAAGAGGCCACCAGGACACTGAAGCTTTCTTT
-,TRBJ2-2,TRBV12-5,TRBD2,CASAYGLAGSRGGELFF,TGTGCCAGCGCATACGGACTAGCGGGGTCCCGGGGCGGGGAGCTGTTTTTT
-,TRBJ2-6,TRBV11-3,-,CASSPVSPSSGANVLTF,TGTGCCAGCAGCCCGGTCAGCCCGAGCTCTGGGGCCAACGTCCTGACTTTC
-,TRBJ1-6,TRBV5-1,-,CASSFPLDNSPLHF,TGCGCCAGCAGCTTTCCCCTTGATAATTCACCCCTCCACTTT
-,TRBJ1-1,TRBV1,-,CASSPRTGPTEAFF,TGCGCCAGCAGCCCCCGGACAGGTCCCACTGAAGCTTTCTTT
-,TRBJ1-2,TRBV11-1,-,CASSQGLFTNYGYTF,TGTGCCAGCAGCCAGGGACTCTTTACCAACTATGGCTACACCTTC
-,TRBJ1-5,TRBV28,TRBD1,CASSSAGTGGSQPQHF,TGTGCCAGCAGTTCGGCCGGGACAGGGGGCAGTCAGCCCCAGCATTTT
-,TRBJ1-1,TRBV6-8,-,CASSEGVNTEAFF,TGTGCCAGCAGTGAGGGGGTGAACACTGAAGCTTTCTTT
-,TRBJ2-7,TRBV7-1,TRBD1,CASSRTGTGKYEQYF,TGTGCCAGCAGCCGAACCGGGACAGGGAAATACGAGCAGTACTTC